One and the same sample provided the 14 T cell receptor beta chains below, sequenced in a study of CD8+CD57+ T cells in acquired aplastic anemia (dated by TCRdb to the late 2010s). Expansion of CD8+CD57+ cells had been shown by flow cytometry in the patients chosen for sequencing. Sequencing instrument: Illumina HiSeq 2000. TCR beta VDJ combination and CDR3 sequence profiling used genomic DNA as the template. TCRdb trimmed the raw reads at Q25, called clones with MiXCR and kept productive beta chains. Every entry covers one CDR3 protein and lists the most common genes and DNA from its rows. The sample contains about 120,000 distinct CDR3 sequences, about 50% of them found a single time. The ten most abundant clones make up around 27% of the sample. Source material: sorted CD4+, CD8+, or CD8+CD57+ T cells (not recorded which) from PBMCs. The receptors were gathered from a human donor with aplastic anemia.

The CDR3 region has the DNA TGTGCCAGTAGCATCGCCGGGACTAATAGTAACACCCAGTACTTC. It yields the protein CASSIAGTNSNTQYF. V and J are TRBV19 and TRBJ2-5, with TRBD2 matching over 7 bases. The germline CDR1 and CDR2 sequences are LNHDA and SQIVND (reference sequence). This CDR3 region has 15 residues. V lost 6 bases to trimming and J lost 8 bases; unmatched junction nucleotides: 15.

This clonotype was recorded at least ten times. CDR3 in DNA: TGTGCCAGTAGTAGTTCACTTAGAAGCTCCTACGAGCAGTACTTC. Protein product: CASSSSLRSSYEQYF. The chain has TRBV19 and TRBJ2-7, with D hard to call. Trimming took 4 bases from V and 0 from J, leaving 13 bases between them. CDR1 is LNHDA, CDR2 SQIVND, per germline (reference sequence). The CDR3 length is 15 residues.

Many counts were recorded for this clonotype. This chain links TRBV24-1 with TRBJ2-5; weak D call: TRBD2 (6 bases). The CDR3 is 15 residues long. Germline V CDR1 and CDR2: KGHDR, SFDVKD. The V end lost 5 bases, the J end lost 4 bases, and 16 bases lay between the germline ends. Written as DNA, the CDR3 is TGTGCCACCAGTGGGCGGGACGGATCCCGAGAGACCCAGTACTTC. Encoded protein: CATSGRDGSRETQYF.

This clonotype was seen a single time. The chain has TRBV4-3 and TRBJ1-1; tentatively, D is TRBD1 (6 bases). Germline assignment: CDR1 LGHNA and CDR2 YSLEER. The V and J ends lost 3 bases and 7 bases respectively, with 18 bases between them. This CDR3 region has 15 residues. The CDR3 DNA follows: TGCGCCAGCAGCCATACAGGGTTGGGGAAACTTGAAGCTTTCTTT. This gives the protein CASSHTGLGKLEAFF.

This clonotype was detected only once. This rearrangement joins TRBV2 to TRBJ1-3, with 7 nucleotides matching TRBD1. V dropped 5 bases and J dropped 4; count of bases not matched to a gene: 11. This CDR3 has 16 residues. The germline gives CDR1 SNHLY, CDR2 FYNNEI. CDR3 nucleotides: TGTGCCAGCAGTTACAGAGGACAGGAATGGGGAAACACCATATATTTT. Its protein product is CASSYRGQEWGNTIYF. The variable domain in full, with the rest retrieved from reference TRBV2 and TRBJ1-3, is EPEVTQTPSHQVTQMGQEVILRCVPISNHLYFYWYRQILGQKVEFLVSFYNNEISEKSEIFDDQFSVERPDGSNFTLKIRSTKLEDSAMYFCASSYRGQEWGNTIYFGEGSWLTVV.

This clonotype came up a few times. The J gene is TRBJ2-7, the V gene TRBV10-1; the D is unclear. V was pared by 3 bases and J by 10 bases, with 16 bases between. Looked up from germline, CDR1 is WNHNN and CDR2 is SYGVQD (reference sequence). The CDR3 consists of 13 residues. The CDR3 DNA reads TGCGCCAGCAGTGAATCCTATGGGAAGCTCCAGTACTTC. It specifies CASSESYGKLQYF.

A remark on this clonotype: A much larger clonotype is one base distant, so this may be a read error. This sequence joins TRBV29-1 and TRBJ1-6; D might be TRBD1 (5 bases). The CDR3 loop spans 12 amino acids. From germline, CDR1 is SQVTM and CDR2 ANQGSEA. The CDR3 DNA follows: TGCAGCGTCCCGGGACGGAATTCACCCCCCCACTTT. Amino acids: CSVPGRNSPPHF.

The chain links TRBV29-1 to TRBJ1-1; perhaps TRBD1 as D (5 bases). Germline CDR1 reads SQVTM; CDR2 reads ANQGSEA. V dropped 8 bases and J dropped 1 base, with 11 bases sitting between them. The CDR3 runs to 12 residues. CDR3 protein: CSPGGANTEAFF. DNA of the CDR3: TGCAGCCCCGGCGGGGCGAACACTGAAGCTTTCTTT. Combining the CDR3 with reference TRBV29-1 and TRBJ1-1 gives the whole variable domain SAVISQKPSRDICQRGTSLTIQCQVDSQVTMMFWYRQQPGQSLTLIATANQGSEATYESGFVIDKFPISRPNLTFSTLTVSNMSPEDSSIYLCSPGGANTEAFFGQGTRLTVV.

This clonotype was picked up one time. The genes are TRBV7-9 and TRBJ2-7; no firm D call. CDR1 is SEHNR and CDR2 is FQNEAQ in the germline V gene (reference sequence). Trimming removed 6 bases from V and 7 bases from J, with 10 bases in between. The CDR3 sequence is 11 residues long. CDR3 nucleotides: TGTGCCAGCAGTTTGAGTTTGGAGCAGTACTTC. It specifies CASSLSLEQYF.

V is TRBV7-9 and J is TRBJ2-7; D might be TRBD2 (7 bases). The CDR3 is 15 amino acids. From germline, CDR1 is SEHNR and CDR2 FQNEAQ (reference sequence). V lost 1 base and J lost 2, with 12 bases in between. The CDR3 nucleotides are TGTGCCAGCAGCTTAGTTGGGGGGGGCACCTACGAGCAGTACTTC. Protein sequence: CASSLVGGGTYEQYF.

V gene TRBV10-3 combines with J gene TRBJ1-6, with D unclear. The V gene lost 6 bases and the J gene lost 7 bases, with 10 bases spanning the gap. The CDR3 extends over 13 amino acids. CDR1 is ENHRY and CDR2 is SYGVKD in the germline V gene. DNA for the CDR3: TGTGCCATCAGGGTCGTTGAGAATTCACCCCTCCACTTT. Its protein product is CAIRVVENSPLHF.

This chain uses TRBV24-1 with TRBJ1-2; TRBD1 matches 7 bases. V dropped 3 bases and J dropped 3; count of bases not matched to a gene: 6. The CDR3 loop spans 15 amino acids. Germline V gene lookup returns CDR1 KGHDR and CDR2 SFDVKD. CDR3 protein: CATSDPPTGYYGYTF. DNA of the CDR3: TGTGCCACCAGTGATCCACCGACAGGGTACTATGGCTACACCTTC.

The chain is built from TRBV7-4 and TRBJ2-3; D perhaps matches TRBD2 (7 bases). Trimming removed 0 bases at V and 6 bases at J, with 19 bases between. CDR1 is SGHVT and CDR2 is SQSDAQ in the germline V gene. The CDR3 is 17 residues long. For the CDR3, the DNA is TGTGCCAGCAGCTTAGCGCGGTCGGGGGGCCTGAAGGATACGCAGTATTTT. Its protein is CASSLARSGGLKDTQYF.

The chain employs TRBV3-1 and TRBJ2-3; D may be TRBD2 (7 bases). CDR1 LGHDT and CDR2 YNNKEL come from the germline V gene (reference sequence). The CDR3 length is 16 residues. The V and J ends lost 1 base and 0 bases respectively, with 11 bases between them. In nucleotides, the CDR3 is TGTGCCAGCAGCCAAGGCGGGGGCTTCAGCACAGATACGCAGTATTTT. Translation gives CASSQGGGFSTDTQYF.